A single sample is the source of the 21 T cell receptor beta chains below, sequenced in a study of chemoradiotherapy in HPV16-positive cancers. Sequencing used immunoSEQ multiplex PCR; TCRdb keeps in-frame clones, though not all of them. This sample yields around 8,000 clones, of which less than 75% are seen a single time; about 20% belongs to the top ten. The sample here was taken from a patient who underwent chemoradiotherapy. These receptors originate from a human donor with HPV-associated anogenital cancer.

This clone was found a few times. The chain links TRBV5-1 to TRBJ1-6, with unresolved D. The CDR3 spans 14 residues. The V gene lost 0 bases and the J gene lost 4 bases, with 5 bases spanning the gap. Germline loops: CDR1 SGHRS, CDR2 YFSETQ. CDR3: CASSLAAYNSPLHF. The CDR3 nucleotides read TGCGCCAGCAGCTTGGCCGCGTATAATTCACCCCTCCACTTT.

This chain joins TRBV7-9 and TRBJ2-1; 9 bases match TRBD2. In germline, CDR1 is SEHNR, CDR2 FQNEAQ (reference sequence). V lost 4 bases to trimming and J lost 7 bases; unmatched junction nucleotides: 8. The CDR3 runs 15 residues. The CDR3 region has the DNA TGTGCCAGCAGCTACGCGGGGGGGTGGACGAATGAGCAGTTCTTC. It yields the protein CASSYAGGWTNEQFF.

This clone appeared once. V gene TRBV2 combines with J gene TRBJ2-1; D ambiguous. Germline V CDR1 and CDR2: SNHLY, FYNNEI. The CDR3 is made up of 12 amino acids. V was trimmed by 5 bases and J by 5 bases, leaving 7 bases between them. CDR3 loop: CASSYTDNEQFF. CDR3 coding DNA: TGTGCCAGCAGTTACACCGACAATGAGCAGTTCTTC.

This chain uses TRBV7-2 with TRBJ2-5; D gene unclear. The CDR3 totals 12 residues. V was pared by 5 bases and J by 5 bases, with 9 bases between. Germline CDR1 reads SGHTA; CDR2 reads FQGNSA. The CDR3 here is CASSRQRETQYF. CDR3 nucleotide sequence: TGTGCCAGCAGCCGCCAGAGGGAGACCCAGTACTTC. Full variable domain (remainder filled in from reference TRBV7-2 and TRBJ2-5): GAGVSQSPSNKVTEKGKDVELRCDPISGHTALYWYRQSLGQGLEFLIYFQGNSAPDKSGLPSDRFSAERTGGSVSTLTIQRTQQEDSAVYLCASSRQRETQYFGPGTRLLVL.

The chain joins TRBV5-4 to TRBJ1-1; maybe TRBD1 (6 bases). The CDR3 runs 13 residues. Germline assignment: CDR1 SGHNT and CDR2 YYREEE (reference sequence). Trimming took 5 bases from V and 5 from J, leaving 13 bases between them. Written as DNA, the CDR3 is TGTGCCAGCAGACAGGGATGGGGGACTGAAGCTTTCTTT. Protein: CASRQGWGTEAFF.

This clone was picked up a small number of times. The chain's CDR3 is CASSPQGGRTQYF. CDR3 coding DNA: TGTGCCAGCTCACCTCAGGGGGGTAGAACGCAGTATTTT. This rearrangement joins TRBV18 to TRBJ2-3; D possibly corresponds to TRBD1 (7 bases). Per germline, CDR1 KGHSH and CDR2 LQKENI. The V gene lost 3 bases and the J gene lost 9 bases, with 13 bases spanning the gap. The CDR3 loop spans 13 amino acids. Looking up the rest from reference TRBV18 and TRBJ2-3 gives the full variable domain: NAGVMQNPRHLVRRRGQEARLRCSPMKGHSHVYWYRQLPEEGLKFMVYLQKENIIDESGMPKERFSAEFPKEGPSILRIQQVVRGDSAAYFCASSPQGGRTQYFGPGTRLTVL.

V and J are TRBV28 and TRBJ1-2; 7 bases align to TRBD1. J lost 0 bases, V lost 4 bases, and 8 bases had no gene match. Germline V gene lookup returns CDR1 MDHEN and CDR2 SYDVKM. The CDR3 has 16 residues. The CDR3 spells CASSSLGGLANYGYTF. The DNA of the CDR3 is TGTGCCAGCAGTTCCCTAGGGGGCCTAGCTAACTATGGCTACACCTTC.

The CDR3 coding sequence is TGTGCCAGCAGCCAAGATGGGCGTGAAGCTTTCTTT. The encoded protein is CASSQDGREAFF. The chain combines TRBV4-2 with TRBJ1-1; D not resolved. The CDR3 covers 12 residues. Trimming left V 0 bases short and J 7 bases short, with 6 bases between. Per germline, CDR1 LGHNA and CDR2 YNFKEQ.

V and J are TRBV2 and TRBJ1-2; D perhaps matches TRBD1 (6 bases). The CDR3 is 14 residues long. Trimming took 8 bases from V and 0 from J, leaving 13 bases between them. The germline CDR1 and CDR2 sequences are SNHLY and FYNNEI. The CDR3 sequence: CASYTRQANYGYTF. Written as DNA, the CDR3 is TGTGCCAGCTACACCCGACAGGCTAACTATGGCTACACCTTC.

This clone was seen more than once but under ten times. J is TRBJ1-5 and V is TRBV2; D not certain. The CDR3 has 13 residues. Germline V gene data show CDR1 as SNHLY and CDR2 as FYNNEI. Trimming cost V 7 bases and J 0 bases, with 7 bases left between them. The CDR3 DNA reads as TGTGCCAGCAAAAAGGATAGCAATCAGCCCCAGCATTTT. This translates into CASKKDSNQPQHF. The variable domain in full, with the rest retrieved from reference TRBV2 and TRBJ1-5, is EPEVTQTPSHQVTQMGQEVILRCVPISNHLYFYWYRQILGQKVEFLVSFYNNEISEKSEIFDDQFSVERPDGSNFTLKIRSTKLEDSAMYFCASKKDSNQPQHFGDGTRLSIL.

The chain employs TRBV27 and TRBJ2-1; the match to TRBD1 covers 8 bases. V was clipped by 6 bases and J by 6 bases; unmatched bases: 10. Looked up from germline, CDR1 is MNHEY and CDR2 is SMNVEV (reference sequence). This CDR3 contains 15 residues. The CDR3 bases are TGTGCCAGCAGGGTACAGGGGGTCCTTGGCAATGAGCAGTTCTTC. Encoded protein: CASRVQGVLGNEQFF.

V is TRBV5-1 and J is TRBJ2-5, with TRBD2 identical over 14 bases. The CDR3 covers 14 residues. CDR1 is SGHRS, CDR2 YFSETQ, per germline. The J segment lost 9 bases and the V segment lost 0 bases, leaving 1 base of the junction unmatched. The CDR3, as DNA: TGCGCCAGCAGCTTGGGGACTAGCGGGGGGCCCCAGTACTTC. This gives the protein CASSLGTSGGPQYF.

This chain joins TRBV6-6 and TRBJ2-1, with 15 positions matching TRBD2. This CDR3 has 16 amino acids. V dropped 0 bases and J dropped 15; count of bases not matched to a gene: 9. CDR1 and CDR2 from the germline V gene are MNHNY and SVGAGI (reference sequence). CDR3 amino acids: CASSYSRGLAGGVWFF. The CDR3 nucleotides are TGTGCCAGCAGTTACTCGAGGGGACTAGCGGGGGGAGTGTGGTTCTTC.

This clone came up a few times. Other DNA sequences from this sample encode an identical CDR3 as well. The rearrangement links TRBV27 to TRBJ1-6; D gene ambiguous. This CDR3 comprises 16 residues. V was shortened by 6 bases and J by 4 bases, with 16 bases between the two germline ends. CDR1 and CDR2 from the germline V gene are MNHEY and SMNVEV (reference sequence). The CDR3 loop is CASRVRSYLYNSPLHF. DNA of the CDR3: TGTGCCAGCAGGGTCAGGTCCTACTTGTATAATTCACCCCTCCACTTT.

The chain recombines TRBV5-1 with TRBJ2-7, with D unclear. This CDR3 has 14 residues. Trimming removed 3 bases at V and 0 bases at J, with 10 bases between. CDR1 SGHRS and CDR2 YFSETQ come from the germline V gene. The chain's CDR3 is CASSSLTGSYEQYF. DNA for the CDR3: TGCGCCAGCAGCTCCCTGACGGGCTCCTACGAGCAGTACTTC.

This CDR3 is CASSESTGSLDNEQFF. The CDR3 DNA sequence: TGTGCCAGCAGTGAATCGACAGGGAGTTTGGACAATGAGCAGTTCTTC. The V call is TRBV6-1, the J call TRBJ2-1; 7 bases map to TRBD1. The J segment lost 5 bases and the V segment lost 2 bases, leaving 9 bases of the junction unmatched. The CDR3 has 16 residues. Per the germline V gene, CDR1 is MNHNS and CDR2 is SASEGT.

The chain joins TRBV29-1 to TRBJ2-3, with D perhaps TRBD1 (6 bases). The CDR3 is 12 amino acids. Germline CDR1 reads SQVTM; CDR2 reads ANQGSEA. V was cut by 3 bases and J by 5 bases, with 9 bases left in between. Here the CDR3 reads CSVEQGIDTQYF. CDR3 coding DNA: TGCAGCGTTGAGCAGGGGATAGATACGCAGTATTTT.

This CDR3 is CASSPHDAGDLGNTIYF. Here the CDR3 DNA reads TGTGCCAGCTCACCACATGACGCAGGGGACCTTGGAAACACCATATATTTT. The chain employs TRBV18 and TRBJ1-3; tentatively, D is TRBD1 (6 bases). The CDR3 spans 17 residues. The V and J ends lost 1 base and 3 bases respectively, with 16 bases between them. The germline CDR1 and CDR2 sequences are KGHSH and LQKENI.

This chain links TRBV5-1 with TRBJ2-7, with TRBD1 identical over 9 bases. CDR1 and CDR2 (germline): SGHRS, YFSETQ. V shed 0 bases, J shed 7 bases, and the junction held 5 bases outside the gene matches. CDR3 length: 14 amino acids. In nucleotides, the CDR3 is TGCGCCAGCAGCTTGGGGGACAGGGCGGGAGAGCAGTACTTC. Translation gives CASSLGDRAGEQYF.

The chain uses TRBV5-1 and TRBJ2-3; D is ambiguous. CDR3 length equals 11 residues. The germline gives CDR1 SGHRS, CDR2 YFSETQ. Trimming shortened V by 1 base and J by 15 bases, and 12 bases separated the two germline ends. This chain's CDR3 is CASSLTSKLYF. The CDR3 region has the DNA TGCGCCAGCAGCTTGACTTCGAAACTTTATTTT.

This clone was recorded only once. This chain uses TRBV19 with TRBJ1-3, with TRBD1 as a possible D gene (6 bases). Germline-derived CDR1 and CDR2 are LNHDA and SQIVND (reference sequence). V was clipped by 3 bases and J by 4 bases, with 7 bases between them. The CDR3 covers 13 residues. The CDR3 sequence is CASSIGTGNTIYF. In DNA form, the CDR3 reads TGTGCCAGTAGTATTGGGACAGGAAACACCATATATTTT. The full variable domain, completed using reference TRBV19 and TRBJ1-3, is DGGITQSPKYLFRKEGQNVTLSCEQNLNHDAMYWYRQDPGQGLRLIYYSQIVNDFQKGDIAEGYSVSREKKESFPLTVTSAQKNPTAFYLCASSIGTGNTIYFGEGSWLTVV.